The 12 T cell receptor beta chains below come from one sample, sequenced in a study of cytomegalovirus exposure and HLA in healthy donors. PCR employed 60 Vbeta and 13 Jbeta primers. The data were produced by immunoSEQ multiplex PCR, yet TCRdb's version contains in-frame clones alone and is incomplete. The table shows 210,000 or so clones, with approximately 84% occurring only once. Input material: PBMCs. The receptors stem from a woman between 40 and 50 years old in good health and CMV-seronegative.

The rearrangement uses TRBV28 and TRBJ2-1, with 7 bases lining up with TRBD1. CDR3 length equals 17 residues. V gave up 6 bases and J gave up 0 bases; unmatched junction bases: 11. Looked up from germline, CDR1 is MDHEN and CDR2 is SYDVKM. The CDR3 loop reads CASRPHRDRYSYNEQFF. The CDR3 bases are TGTGCCAGCAGGCCTCACCGGGACAGATACTCCTACAATGAGCAGTTCTTC.

V usage is TRBV10-3 and J usage is TRBJ1-2; a weak D match, TRBD1 (6 bases). Germline assignment: CDR1 ENHRY and CDR2 SYGVKD. The germline V and J ends were trimmed by 4 bases and 4 bases, with 10 bases remaining between them. The CDR3 extends over 13 amino acids. Here the CDR3 DNA reads TGTGCCATCAGTGGTGACAGGAGCTATGGCTACACCTTC. It encodes CAISGDRSYGYTF.

The chain carries TRBV7-9 and TRBJ2-1, with TRBD2 identical over 7 bases. The CDR3 consists of 16 residues. Per the germline V gene, CDR1 is SEHNR and CDR2 is FQNEAQ (reference sequence). V gave up 0 bases and J gave up 1 base; unmatched junction bases: 3. CDR3 region: CASSLAGGVSYNEQFF. The CDR3 bases are TGTGCCAGCAGCTTAGCTGGGGGGGTATCCTACAATGAGCAGTTCTTC.

This chain's CDR3 is CARDGTVTYEQYF. The CDR3 DNA sequence: TGCGCCAGGGATGGGACAGTTACCTACGAGCAGTACTTC. The chain carries TRBV23-1 and TRBJ2-7; 7 bases align to TRBD1. TRBV23-1 belongs to the ORF category, with a function that is uncertain. Germline trimming cut 9 bases from V and 2 bases from J; bases unmatched to any gene: 7. There are 13 residues in the CDR3.

This rearrangement joins TRBV5-1 to TRBJ1-2; 8 nucleotides match TRBD1. CDR1 SGHRS and CDR2 YFSETQ come from the germline V gene. This CDR3 spans 16 amino acids. Trimming at V came to 1 base and at J to 0 bases, leaving 5 bases not matched to a gene. The CDR3 protein is CASSLSTGGANYGYTF. In nucleotides, the CDR3 is TGCGCCAGCAGCTTGAGTACAGGGGGGGCTAACTATGGCTACACCTTC.

The chain recombines TRBV30 with TRBJ2-5, with D unclear. The length of the CDR3 is 10 residues. CDR1 and CDR2 (germline): GTSNPN, SVGIG (reference sequence). The CDR3 protein is CGLRQETQYF. CDR3 sequence (DNA): TGTGGGCTTCGTCAAGAGACCCAGTACTTC. The full variable domain, rest sourced from reference TRBV30 and TRBJ2-5, is SQTIHQWPATLVQPVGSPLSLECTVEGTSNPNLYWYRQAAGRGLQLLFYSVGIGQISSEVPQNLSASRPQDRQFILSSKKLLLSDSGFYLCGLRQETQYFGPGTRLLVL.

The CDR3 DNA sequence: TGTGCCAGCAGTGCCGGACAGGGGTTGAGCGAGCAGTACTTC. It specifies CASSAGQGLSEQYF. This rearrangement joins TRBV6-1 to TRBJ2-7; 9 bases match TRBD1. This CDR3 is 14 amino acids long. The V gene end was trimmed by 4 bases and the J gene end by 6 bases; junction bases not matched to a gene: 7. Germline CDR1 and CDR2: MNHNS and SASEGT.

This clone came up a few times. The sample contains more than one DNA sequence encoding this CDR3. The chain links TRBV6-5 to TRBJ1-1, with a weak D call TRBD1 (5 bases). This CDR3 contains 14 residues. V was clipped by 3 bases and J by 0 bases, with 8 bases between them. Looked up from germline, CDR1 is MNHEY and CDR2 is SVGAGI. CDR3 sequence: CASSYQGMNTEAFF. The CDR3 nucleotides read TGTGCCAGCAGTTATCAGGGCATGAACACTGAAGCTTTCTTT.

The chain recombines TRBV6-5 with TRBJ1-1, with a tentative D call TRBD1 (6 bases). The CDR3 is 13 amino acids. V was trimmed by 5 bases and J by 5 bases, leaving 12 bases between them. Germline V gene data show CDR1 as MNHEY and CDR2 as SVGAGI. CDR3 region: CASSNRVETEAFF. CDR3 nucleotide sequence: TGTGCCAGCAGTAACAGGGTGGAGACTGAAGCTTTCTTT.

The chain links TRBV28 to TRBJ1-1; D possibly corresponds to TRBD1 (6 bases). This CDR3 is 12 amino acids long. Germline-derived CDR1 and CDR2 are MDHEN and SYDVKM. The V and J ends lost 3 bases and 7 bases respectively, with 9 bases between them. CDR3 nucleotides: TGTGCCAGCAGTTTGAGGGGGGGTGAAGCTTTCTTT. Its protein product is CASSLRGGEAFF.

This chain joins TRBV28 and TRBJ1-4, with 7 positions matching TRBD1. CDR1 is MDHEN and CDR2 is SYDVKM in the germline V gene. The CDR3 covers 15 residues. The V segment lost 3 bases and the J segment 7 bases; nucleotides outside the gene matches: 8. The CDR3 reads CASSFQTGKGEKLFF. The CDR3 nucleotides are TGTGCCAGCAGTTTCCAGACAGGGAAAGGTGAAAAACTGTTTTTT.

This clone has only a few counts. This sequence joins TRBV19 and TRBJ1-2; TRBD1 might be the D (5 bases). The germline CDR1 and CDR2 sequences are LNHDA and SQIVND (reference sequence). The CDR3 runs 14 residues. Trimming took off 10 bases at V and 0 bases at J, with 15 bases between the two ends. This chain's CDR3 is CATTQDIANYGYTF. As DNA, the CDR3 is TGTGCCACCACACAGGATATAGCTAACTATGGCTACACCTTC.